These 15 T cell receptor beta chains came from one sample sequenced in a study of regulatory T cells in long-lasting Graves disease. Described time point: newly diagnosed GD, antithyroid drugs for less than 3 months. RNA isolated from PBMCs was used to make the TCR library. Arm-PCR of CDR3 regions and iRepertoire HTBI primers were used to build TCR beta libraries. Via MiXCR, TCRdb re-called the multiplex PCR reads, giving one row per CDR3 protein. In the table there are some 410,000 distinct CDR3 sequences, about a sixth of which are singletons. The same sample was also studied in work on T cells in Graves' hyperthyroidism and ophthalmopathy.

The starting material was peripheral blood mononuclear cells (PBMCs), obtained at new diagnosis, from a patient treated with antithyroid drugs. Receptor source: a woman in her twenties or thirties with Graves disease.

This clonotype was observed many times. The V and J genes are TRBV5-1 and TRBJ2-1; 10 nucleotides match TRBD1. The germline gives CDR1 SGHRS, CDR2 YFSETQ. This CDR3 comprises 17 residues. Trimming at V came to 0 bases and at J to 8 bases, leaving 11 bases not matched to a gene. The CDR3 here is CASSLGVRDRGVDEQFF. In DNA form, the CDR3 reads TGCGCCAGCAGCTTGGGAGTAAGGGACAGGGGTGTGGATGAGCAGTTCTTC.

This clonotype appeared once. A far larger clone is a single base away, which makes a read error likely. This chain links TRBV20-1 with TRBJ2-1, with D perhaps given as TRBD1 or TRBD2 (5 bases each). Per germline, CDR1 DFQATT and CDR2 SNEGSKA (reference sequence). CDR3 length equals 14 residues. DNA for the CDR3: TGCAGTGCTAGAGCCGGGGACGTCCAAGAGACCCAGCACTTC. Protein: CSARAGDVQETQHF.

In DNA, the CDR3 is TGTGCCAGCAGTTCCGCTACAGGGGTGTTCGGGTGCACCTTC. The encoded protein is CASSSATGVFGCTF. This rearrangement joins TRBV2 to TRBJ1-2; 7 bases are a match to TRBD1. CDR1 is SNHLY and CDR2 is FYNNEI in the germline V gene. CDR3 length equals 14 residues. V gave up 5 bases and J gave up 13 bases; unmatched junction bases: 16.

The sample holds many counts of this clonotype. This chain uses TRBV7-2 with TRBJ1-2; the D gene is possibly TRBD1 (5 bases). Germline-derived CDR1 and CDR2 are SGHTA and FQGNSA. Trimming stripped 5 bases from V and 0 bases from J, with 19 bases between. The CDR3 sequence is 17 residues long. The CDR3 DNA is TGTGCCAGCAGCCCCGCCAAGGGGCCGGTAGCTAACTATGGCTACACCTTC. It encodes CASSPAKGPVANYGYTF.

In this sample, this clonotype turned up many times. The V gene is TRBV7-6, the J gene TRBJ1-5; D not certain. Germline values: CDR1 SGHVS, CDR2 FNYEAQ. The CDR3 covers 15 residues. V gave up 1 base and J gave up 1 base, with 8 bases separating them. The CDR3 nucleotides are TGTGCCAGCAGCTTAGGACCGATCAGCAATCAGCCCCAGCATTTT. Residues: CASSLGPISNQPQHF.

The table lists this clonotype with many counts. This CDR3 reads CASSTQDRANYGYTF. As DNA, the CDR3 is TGTGCCAGCAGTACTCAGGACCGCGCTAACTATGGCTACACCTTC. The rearrangement joins TRBV27 to TRBJ1-2; D is unresolved. V shed 5 bases and J shed 0 bases, with 13 bases lying between them. The CDR3 runs 15 residues. CDR1 MNHEY and CDR2 SMNVEV come from the germline V gene (reference sequence).

The CDR3 region has the DNA TGTGCCAGCAACGATCCGGGACAGGGGAATGAAAAACTGTTTTTT. It yields the protein CASNDPGQGNEKLFF. The chain combines TRBV28 with TRBJ1-4, with 10 positions matching TRBD1. The germline CDR1 and CDR2 sequences are MDHEN and SYDVKM. CDR3 size: 15 residues. The ends lost 7 bases at V and 5 bases at J; junction bases unmatched: 7.

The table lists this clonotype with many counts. CDR3: CSAMGAGSSSYNEQFF. CDR3 bases: TGCAGTGCCATGGGAGCGGGTTCGTCCTCCTACAATGAGCAGTTCTTC. The rearrangement joins TRBV20-1 to TRBJ2-1, with D tentatively TRBD2 (6 bases). Per germline, CDR1 DFQATT and CDR2 SNEGSKA (reference sequence). The CDR3 is 16 residues long. V was shortened by 6 bases and J by 0 bases, with 18 bases between the two germline ends.

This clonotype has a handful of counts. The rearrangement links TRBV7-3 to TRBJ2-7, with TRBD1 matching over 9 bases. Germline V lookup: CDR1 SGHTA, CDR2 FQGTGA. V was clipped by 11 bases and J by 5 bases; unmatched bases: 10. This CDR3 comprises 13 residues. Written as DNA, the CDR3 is TGTGCCGCCCAGGACAGGGGAACCAACGAGCAGTACTTC. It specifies CAAQDRGTNEQYF.

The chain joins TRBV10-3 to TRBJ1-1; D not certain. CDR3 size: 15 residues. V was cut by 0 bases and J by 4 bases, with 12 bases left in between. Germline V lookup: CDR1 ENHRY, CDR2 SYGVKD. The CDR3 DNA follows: TGTGCCATCAGTGAGTCCCCCCCGACGGGCACTGAAGCTTTCTTT. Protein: CAISESPPTGTEAFF.

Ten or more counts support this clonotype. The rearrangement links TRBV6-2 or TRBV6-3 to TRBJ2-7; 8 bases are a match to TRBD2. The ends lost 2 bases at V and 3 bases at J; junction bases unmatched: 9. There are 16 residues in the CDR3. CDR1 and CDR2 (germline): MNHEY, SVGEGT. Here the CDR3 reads CASSYRLSGDNYEQYF. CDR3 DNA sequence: TGTGCCAGCAGTTACCGTCTTAGCGGGGATAACTACGAGCAGTACTTC.

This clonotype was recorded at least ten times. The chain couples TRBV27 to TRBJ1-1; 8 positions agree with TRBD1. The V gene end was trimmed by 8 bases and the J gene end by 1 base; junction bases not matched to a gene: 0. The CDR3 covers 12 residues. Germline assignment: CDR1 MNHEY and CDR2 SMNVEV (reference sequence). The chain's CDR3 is CASGQGNTEAFF. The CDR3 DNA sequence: TGTGCCAGCGGACAGGGGAACACTGAAGCTTTCTTT.

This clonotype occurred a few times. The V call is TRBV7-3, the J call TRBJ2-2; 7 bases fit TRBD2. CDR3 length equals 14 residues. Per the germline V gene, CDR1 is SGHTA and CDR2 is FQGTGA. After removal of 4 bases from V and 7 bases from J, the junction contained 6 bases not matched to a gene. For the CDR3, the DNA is TGTGCCAGCAGCTCCTTTCGGGAGGACGGGGAGCTGTTTTTT. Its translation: CASSSFREDGELFF.

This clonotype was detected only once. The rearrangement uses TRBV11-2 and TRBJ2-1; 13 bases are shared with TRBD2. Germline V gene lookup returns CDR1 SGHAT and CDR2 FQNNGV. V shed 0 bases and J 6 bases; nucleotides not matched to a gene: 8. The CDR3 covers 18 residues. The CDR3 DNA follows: TGTGCCAGCAGCTTAGAGCGGACTAGCGGGAGCAGACTCAATGAGCAGTTCTTC. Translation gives CASSLERTSGSRLNEQFF.

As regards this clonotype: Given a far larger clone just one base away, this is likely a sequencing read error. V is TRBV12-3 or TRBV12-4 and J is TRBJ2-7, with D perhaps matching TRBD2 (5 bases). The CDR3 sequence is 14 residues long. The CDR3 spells CASSLAGVSCEQYF. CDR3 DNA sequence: TGTGCCAGCAGTTTAGCGGGAGTCTCCTGCGAGCAGTACTTC.